The next 29 T cell receptor beta chains were all read from a single sample in a study of T cell responses to AZD1222 COVID-19 vaccine. Method: immunoSEQ multiplex PCR; TCRdb's copy keeps in-frame clones and lacks some. This table holds 100,000 to 150,000 clones, approximately 90% found once. Specimen: peripheral blood, collected 28 days after the second AZD1222 dose. The origin of the receptors is an adult who received the AZD1222 COVID-19 vaccine.

The gene calls are TRBV7-3 and TRBJ2-3, with TRBD2 identical over 11 bases. In germline, CDR1 is SGHTA, CDR2 FQGTGA. V was clipped by 5 bases and J by 0 bases; unmatched bases: 13. The CDR3 is made up of 19 amino acids. CDR3 bases: TGTGCCAGCAGCCCAATAGCGGGAGGGCCTCCACTCAGCACAGATACGCAGTATTTT. Amino acid sequence: CASSPIAGGPPLSTDTQYF.

The V and J genes are TRBV20-1 and TRBJ1-2, with a weak D call TRBD1 (5 bases). This CDR3 has 12 residues. Trimming removed 3 bases at V and 5 bases at J, with 10 bases between. Germline V gene lookup returns CDR1 DFQATT and CDR2 SNEGSKA (reference sequence). CDR3 sequence reads: CSASPQGYGYTF. The CDR3 DNA follows: TGCAGTGCTAGTCCCCAGGGTTATGGCTACACCTTC.

The gene calls are TRBV5-1 and TRBJ1-6; D is unclear. This CDR3 has 14 amino acids. V gave up 0 bases and J gave up 7 bases, with 8 bases separating them. CDR1 SGHRS and CDR2 YFSETQ come from the germline V gene. The CDR3 DNA reads TGCGCCAGCAGCTTGGATGCACTAAATTCACCCCTCCACTTT. This translates into CASSLDALNSPLHF.

V usage is TRBV6-5 and J usage is TRBJ2-1; D is uncertain. The CDR3 is 15 amino acids. CDR1 MNHEY and CDR2 SVGAGI come from the germline V gene. V was cut by 2 bases and J by 0 bases, with 8 bases left in between. The CDR3 protein is CASSYRDGSYNEQFF. The CDR3 nucleotides are TGTGCCAGCAGTTACAGGGATGGCTCCTACAATGAGCAGTTCTTC.

The V call is TRBV6-5, the J call TRBJ1-2; TRBD1 is a possible D gene (5 bases). Germline V lookup: CDR1 MNHEY, CDR2 SVGAGI. The CDR3 length is 13 residues. Deletions cut 8 bases from V and 2 bases from J, with 12 bases between. Written as DNA, the CDR3 is TGTGCCAGCTTCGGGACTCTGAACTATGGCTACACCTTC. It yields the protein CASFGTLNYGYTF.

The gene calls are TRBV7-9 and TRBJ1-1, with 7 bases that match TRBD1. Germline CDR1 and CDR2: SEHNR and FQNEAQ (reference sequence). The V segment lost 5 bases and the J segment 1 base; nucleotides outside the gene matches: 7. There are 15 residues in the CDR3. CDR3 DNA sequence: TGTGCCAGCAGCCCACGCGGGACAGCGAACACTGAAGCTTTCTTT. It codes for CASSPRGTANTEAFF.

This clone was counted a single time. The chain joins TRBV5-1 to TRBJ2-7; TRBD1 or TRBD2 may be the D gene (6 bases each). CDR3 length: 13 residues. The V and J ends lost 5 bases and 2 bases respectively, with 11 bases between them. Germline V gene data show CDR1 as SGHRS and CDR2 as YFSETQ. The CDR3 protein is CASRRGETYEQYF. DNA of the CDR3: TGCGCCAGCAGAAGGGGGGAAACCTACGAGCAGTACTTC.

Only a few counts were recorded for this clone. This sequence joins TRBV3-1 (or the pseudogene TRBV3-2) and TRBJ1-3; TRBD1 matches 8 bases. With V trimmed by 6 bases and J by 3 bases, 7 bases remained unmatched. The CDR3 loop spans 15 amino acids. Germline V gene sequence: CDR1 LGHDT, CDR2 YNNKEL (reference sequence). The CDR3 loop reads CASSRTDRVGNTIYF. The CDR3, as DNA: TGTGCCAGCAGTCGAACGGACAGGGTTGGAAACACCATATATTTT.

The CDR3, as DNA: TGTGCCAGCTCACCACGGACTAGCGGGAGTTCAAATACGCAGTATTTT. Translation gives CASSPRTSGSSNTQYF. V gene TRBV18 combines with J gene TRBJ2-3; 13 bases align to TRBD2. The V and J ends lost 1 base and 7 bases, in that order; junction bases with no gene match: 5. Germline V CDR1 and CDR2: KGHSH, LQKENI. This CDR3 spans 16 amino acids.

The V call is TRBV2, the J call TRBJ1-1; D gene ambiguous. V was shortened by 10 bases and J by 11 bases, with 17 bases between the two germline ends. Germline V gene lookup returns CDR1 SNHLY and CDR2 FYNNEI. This CDR3 region has 11 residues. The CDR3, as DNA: TGTGCCACGAAAGGAGGGTTCGGGGCTTTCTTT. Translation: CATKGGFGAFF.

The V gene is TRBV29-1, the J gene TRBJ2-7, with D perhaps matching TRBD1 (5 bases). Trimming shortened V by 4 bases and J by 1 base, and 11 bases separated the two germline ends. Germline-derived CDR1 and CDR2 are SQVTM and ANQGSEA. The CDR3 loop spans 13 amino acids. CDR3 nucleotides: TGCAGCGTTGGCGCAGGGTTTTCCTACGAGCAGTACTTC. It codes for CSVGAGFSYEQYF.

The CDR3 loop is CASTLLGTVGYTF. In DNA form, the CDR3 reads TGTGCCAGCACGCTTCTGGGGACAGTTGGCTACACCTTC. The chain is built from TRBV28 and TRBJ1-2, with TRBD1 identical over 7 bases. The CDR3 contains 13 residues. V trimming: 7 bases; J trimming: 7 bases; junction bases outside the gene matches: 9. Germline V lookup: CDR1 MDHEN, CDR2 SYDVKM.

The chain employs TRBV18 and TRBJ1-2; weak D call: TRBD1 (6 bases). V was shortened by 0 bases and J by 6 bases, with 11 bases between the two germline ends. This CDR3 is 14 amino acids long. CDR1 is KGHSH, CDR2 LQKENI, per germline. This CDR3 reads CASSPPAGAHGYTF. The CDR3 DNA follows: TGTGCCAGCTCACCACCGGCGGGGGCTCATGGCTACACCTTC.

The chain employs TRBV5-6 and TRBJ1-5; 7 nucleotides line up with TRBD1. This CDR3 comprises 18 residues. CDR1 is SGHDT and CDR2 is YYEEEE in the germline V gene. V was clipped by 0 bases and J by 0 bases; unmatched bases: 9. CDR3 loop: CASSLAGWGTASNQPQHF. CDR3 sequence (DNA): TGTGCCAGCAGCTTGGCCGGGTGGGGGACAGCTAGCAATCAGCCCCAGCATTTT.

A few counts support this clone. The chain joins TRBV7-8 to TRBJ1-4; the match to TRBD1 covers 7 bases. The CDR3 length is 12 residues. Trimming at V came to 4 bases and at J to 13 bases, leaving 6 bases not matched to a gene. Looked up from germline, CDR1 is SGHVS and CDR2 is FQNEAQ. The CDR3: CASSSQGERLFF. The DNA of the CDR3 is TGTGCCAGCAGCTCCCAGGGGGAGAGACTGTTTTTT.

The J gene is TRBJ2-1, the V gene TRBV11-2; perhaps D is TRBD1 or TRBD2 (5 bases each). Germline CDR1 reads SGHAT; CDR2 reads FQNNGV. Trimming cost V 1 base and J 10 bases, with 11 bases left between them. The CDR3 has 13 amino acids. The chain's CDR3 is CASSLAPGREQFF. CDR3 DNA sequence: TGTGCCAGCAGCTTAGCTCCGGGGCGAGAGCAGTTCTTC.

This clone was detected once. The chain carries TRBV19 and TRBJ2-1, with 16 nucleotides matching TRBD2. The germline V gene has CDR1 LNHDA and CDR2 SQIVND (reference sequence). The CDR3 runs to 16 residues. The J segment lost 12 bases and the V segment lost 0 bases, leaving 5 bases of the junction unmatched. CDR3 bases: TGTGCCAGTAGTATAGATCTGGGGACTAGCGGGAGGGGGCAGTTCTTC. Its translation: CASSIDLGTSGRGQFF.

V usage is TRBV24-1 and J usage is TRBJ2-2; 13 bases match TRBD2. CDR3 length: 16 amino acids. The germline V gene has CDR1 KGHDR and CDR2 SFDVKD. Trimming removed 7 bases from V and 6 bases from J; junction bases left unmatched: 7. The CDR3: CATSPRTSGSPGELFF. The CDR3 nucleotides read TGTGCCACCAGCCCTAGGACTAGCGGGAGCCCCGGGGAGCTGTTTTTT.

The J gene is TRBJ2-5, the V gene TRBV28, with 9 bases fitting TRBD1. The CDR3 runs 16 residues. Germline CDR1 and CDR2: MDHEN and SYDVKM. After removal of 4 bases from V and 4 bases from J, the junction contained 10 bases not matched to a gene. Here the CDR3 reads CASSSLQGAHRETQYF. Written as DNA, the CDR3 is TGTGCCAGCAGTTCCCTACAGGGGGCGCATAGAGAGACCCAGTACTTC.

V and J are TRBV6-4 and TRBJ2-2, with D possibly called TRBD1 or TRBD2 (5 bases each). V lost 3 bases, J lost 7 bases, and 9 bases lay in between. The germline gives CDR1 MRHNA, CDR2 SNTAGT. The CDR3 consists of 13 residues. DNA for the CDR3: TGTGCCAGCAGTGAACGGGGCTACGGGGAGCTGTTTTTT. Its translation: CASSERGYGELFF.

The V gene is TRBV19, the J gene TRBJ2-3, with TRBD1 matching over 7 bases. The CDR3 consists of 14 residues. Trimming at V came to 5 bases and at J to 3 bases, leaving 5 bases not matched to a gene. The germline CDR1 and CDR2 sequences are LNHDA and SQIVND (reference sequence). CDR3 nucleotides: TGTGCCAGTAGTCGCCGGGACAGTACAGATACGCAGTATTTT. It translates to CASSRRDSTDTQYF.

The chain is built from TRBV13 and TRBJ1-1; no firm D call. The CDR3 spans 15 residues. Germline V gives CDR1 PRHDT, CDR2 FYEKMQ (reference sequence). The ends were cut back, 2 bases at V and 10 bases at J, with 20 bases in the middle. The CDR3 nucleotides read TGTGCCAGCAGCTTATGGGATGCGGAATCTTTTGGAGCTTTCTTT. It encodes CASSLWDAESFGAFF.

The chain links TRBV5-1 to TRBJ2-5; D unresolved. V was cut by 2 bases and J by 5 bases, with 16 bases left in between. This CDR3 spans 15 amino acids. CDR1 and CDR2 from the germline V gene are SGHRS and YFSETQ. This chain's CDR3 is CASSLGISGAETQYF. The CDR3 nucleotides are TGCGCCAGCAGCTTAGGGATTTCGGGCGCGGAGACCCAGTACTTC.

This chain uses TRBV11-2 with TRBJ1-1, with D unresolved. The germline V and J ends were trimmed by 1 base and 1 base, with 13 bases remaining between them. The CDR3 consists of 16 residues. Germline loops: CDR1 SGHAT, CDR2 FQNNGV. CDR3 coding DNA: TGTGCCAGCAGCTTAGGAATTAGGAATGGGAACACTGAAGCTTTCTTT. This gives the protein CASSLGIRNGNTEAFF.

V gene TRBV19 combines with J gene TRBJ1-4; D is perhaps TRBD1 (5 bases). V lost 5 bases, J lost 8 bases, and 15 bases lay in between. The CDR3 consists of 14 residues. CDR1 is LNHDA, CDR2 SQIVND, per germline (reference sequence). This CDR3 reads CASSAIDSYEKLFF. As DNA, the CDR3 is TGTGCCAGTAGTGCCATCGACAGCTACGAAAAACTGTTTTTT.

The V call is TRBV6-5, the J call TRBJ2-7; D not resolved. There are 14 residues in the CDR3. Trimming removed 7 bases from V and 2 bases from J, with 15 bases in between. The V gene's germline CDR1 is MNHEY and CDR2 SVGAGI. The CDR3 reads CASTAILGTYEQYF. The CDR3 coding sequence is TGTGCCAGCACCGCCATTCTAGGGACCTACGAGCAGTACTTC.

CDR3 protein: CASNDGSGRMGDTQYF. The CDR3 coding sequence is TGTGCCAGCAACGACGGGAGCGGGAGGATGGGAGATACGCAGTATTTT. The genes are TRBV11-1 and TRBJ2-3; TRBD2 matches at 9 bases. Looked up from germline, CDR1 is SGHAT and CDR2 is FQDESV (reference sequence). V lost 7 bases to trimming and J lost 5 bases; unmatched junction nucleotides: 13. This CDR3 contains 16 residues.

The V gene is TRBV11-3, the J gene TRBJ2-1; possibly TRBD1 or TRBD2 for D (5 bases each). The V gene lost 3 bases and the J gene lost 8 bases, with 14 bases spanning the gap. CDR1 SGHNT and CDR2 YENEEA come from the germline V gene. The CDR3 has 14 residues. The CDR3 DNA sequence: TGTGCCAGCAGCTTGAGCGGTCGGGGCGATGAGCAGTTCTTC. This translates into CASSLSGRGDEQFF.

The rearrangement joins TRBV2 to TRBJ2-1, with 12 positions matching TRBD2. J gave up 5 bases and V 6 bases, and 5 bases lay outside the gene matches. Per germline, CDR1 SNHLY and CDR2 FYNNEI. The CDR3 runs to 15 residues. CDR3 in amino acids: CASRAGLAGHNEQFF. In nucleotides, the CDR3 is TGTGCCAGCAGAGCGGGACTAGCGGGCCACAATGAGCAGTTCTTC.